This TCR beta chain was identified during a study of OX40 agonist ivuxolimab in advanced cancers. On the study more broadly: Patients were dosed intravenously with ivuxolimab at 0.01 to 10 mg/kg every 2 weeks.

CDR3 length: 14 residues. Looked up from germline, CDR1 is MNHNS and CDR2 is SASEGT. Trimming stripped 8 bases from V and 3 bases from J, with 14 bases between. Here immunoSEQ multiplex PCR was the method, and the copy in TCRdb shows in-frame clones only, minus some. The sample holds about 110,000 clones, about nine tenths seen once. The receptor was derived from an adult with an advanced solid tumor such as melanoma, head and neck, liver or kidney cancer. This specimen was CD4+ or CD8+ T cells sorted from blood, taken in a trial of the OX40 agonist ivuxolimab. The chain carries TRBV6-1 and TRBJ1-5, with D possibly matching TRBD1 (5 bases). In DNA, the CDR3 is TGTGCCAGCGTCACAACGGGGCCCAATCAGCCCCAGCATTTT. Its translation is CASVTTGPNQPQHF.